Shown below are 10 T cell receptor beta chains from a single sample sequenced in a study of cytomegalovirus exposure and HLA in healthy donors. The PCR used 60 Vbeta and 13 Jbeta primers. TCRdb's copy holds only in-frame clones and misses some; the assay was immunoSEQ multiplex PCR. The table records roughly 240,000 clones, about 80% of them present only once. The sequenced material came from PBMCs. The receptors here all came from a woman aged 40 to 50 in good health and CMV-seropositive.

This sequence joins TRBV4-3 and TRBJ1-5; tentatively, D is TRBD1 (5 bases). The germline CDR1 and CDR2 sequences are LGHNA and YSLEER. The CDR3 length is 16 residues. V dropped 0 bases and J dropped 4 bases, with 13 bases sitting between them. The CDR3 here is CASSQDGGGRNQPQHF. The CDR3 coding sequence is TGCGCCAGCAGCCAAGATGGGGGGGGAAGGAATCAGCCCCAGCATTTT.

The genes are TRBV2 and TRBJ2-3, with TRBD2 matching 8 bases. Germline CDR1 SNHLY, CDR2 FYNNEI. The CDR3 loop spans 15 amino acids. Trimming cost V 1 base and J 0 bases; bases outside gene matches: 0. This CDR3 is CASSEGLASTDTQYF. CDR3 bases: TGTGCCAGCAGTGAAGGACTAGCGAGCACAGATACGCAGTATTTT.

Here the CDR3 reads CASSLVSGGTYEQYF. CDR3 coding DNA: TGTGCCAGCAGCTTAGTTAGCGGGGGGACTTACGAGCAGTACTTC. The genes are TRBV7-2 and TRBJ2-7, with TRBD2 identical over 10 bases. The CDR3 loop spans 15 amino acids. From germline, CDR1 is SGHTA and CDR2 FQGNSA. Germline trimming cut 1 base from V and 4 bases from J; bases unmatched to any gene: 4.

The chain uses TRBV9 and TRBJ1-6; D unclear. With 3 bases removed from V and 0 bases from J, the gap between germline ends came to 13 bases. The CDR3 runs 17 residues. CDR1 and CDR2 (germline): SGDLS, YYNGEE. CDR3 loop: CASSGPLGSSYNSPLHF. DNA of the CDR3: TGTGCCAGCAGCGGTCCCCTGGGGAGCTCCTATAATTCACCCCTCCACTTT. The full variable domain, with the rest looked up from reference TRBV9 and TRBJ1-6, is DSGVTQTPKHLITATGQRVTLRCSPRSGDLSVYWYQQSLDQGLQFLIQYYNGEERAKGNILERFSAQQFPDLHSELNLSSLELGDSALYFCASSGPLGSSYNSPLHFGNGTRLTVT.

The chain joins TRBV19 to TRBJ1-3; 8 bases fit TRBD1. Unmatched junction bases numbered 7, after V lost 6 bases and J lost 0 bases. The CDR3 length is 16 residues. The germline gives CDR1 LNHDA, CDR2 SQIVND (reference sequence). In DNA form, the CDR3 reads TGTGCCAGTAGGCTCCCTGGGACAGGCTCTGGAAACACCATATATTTT. Protein: CASRLPGTGSGNTIYF. The full variable domain, completed using reference TRBV19 and TRBJ1-3, is DGGITQSPKYLFRKEGQNVTLSCEQNLNHDAMYWYRQDPGQGLRLIYYSQIVNDFQKGDIAEGYSVSREKKESFPLTVTSAQKNPTAFYLCASRLPGTGSGNTIYFGEGSWLTVV.

This chain joins TRBV10-3 and TRBJ2-5, with TRBD2 matching 7 bases. The V gene end was trimmed by 6 bases and the J gene end by 2 bases; junction bases not matched to a gene: 9. The CDR3 extends over 15 amino acids. Germline V gene sequence: CDR1 ENHRY, CDR2 SYGVKD. The CDR3 DNA is TGTGCCATCAGGGGAACTAGCGTACATCAAGAGACCCAGTACTTC. It yields the protein CAIRGTSVHQETQYF.

The chain joins TRBV9 to TRBJ2-7, with D perhaps matching TRBD1 (6 bases). Trimming left V 4 bases short and J 0 bases short, with 14 bases between. Germline V gene lookup returns CDR1 SGDLS and CDR2 YYNGEE. This CDR3 has 15 amino acids. The CDR3: CASSPGQLSSYEQYF. The CDR3 DNA is TGTGCCAGCAGCCCCGGACAGCTCAGCTCCTACGAGCAGTACTTC.

This chain joins TRBV27 and TRBJ2-1; TRBD2 aligns across 13 bases. The CDR3 sequence is 16 residues long. Germline assignment: CDR1 MNHEY and CDR2 SMNVEV (reference sequence). The V segment lost 2 bases and the J segment 4 bases; nucleotides outside the gene matches: 2. CDR3 protein: CASSLELAGGYNEQFF. DNA of the CDR3: TGTGCCAGCAGTTTAGAACTAGCGGGGGGGTACAATGAGCAGTTCTTC.

In its sample, this clone was seen once. Sequence at one end of the junction differs from germline and may be a read error. The chain has TRBV7-7 and TRBJ2-5; TRBD2 matches 12 bases. Germline V CDR1 and CDR2: SSHAT, FNYEAQ (reference sequence). This CDR3 comprises 16 residues. The CDR3: CASSFGTSGYQETQYF. Written as DNA, the CDR3 is TGTGCTAGCAGCTTCGGGACTAGCGGGTACCAAGAGACCCAGTACTTC.

This clone came up a few times. The rearrangement joins TRBV30 to TRBJ2-7; D may be TRBD2 (6 bases). The V gene's germline CDR1 is GTSNPN and CDR2 SVGIG (reference sequence). This CDR3 has 15 residues. The germline V and J ends were trimmed by 1 base and 1 base, with 14 bases remaining between them. The CDR3 is CAWSDTGTPSYEQYF. The DNA for the CDR3 is TGTGCCTGGAGTGATACCGGGACTCCTTCCTACGAGCAGTACTTC.